The 4 T cell receptor beta chains below all came from one sample that was sequenced in a study of blood T cell repertoires in COVID-19. The table came from immunoSEQ multiplex PCR; TCRdb's copy has only in-frame clones and leaves some out. The table has 20,000 to 30,000 clones, approximately 64% seen once. Sequenced sample: peripheral blood. The receptors come from a man between 60 and 75 years old with active or convalescent COVID-19.

This chain joins TRBV7-9 and TRBJ2-7, with D possibly TRBD2 on 6 matching bases. V lost 6 bases and J 3 bases, leaving 21 bases between the germline ends. CDR1 is SEHNR and CDR2 is FQNEAQ in the germline V gene (reference sequence). This CDR3 contains 16 residues. This chain's CDR3 is CASSNGDSRWGYEQYF. CDR3 nucleotide sequence: TGTGCCAGCAGTAACGGGGACTCGCGCTGGGGCTACGAGCAGTACTTC. Filled out from reference TRBV7-9 and TRBJ2-7, the complete variable domain reads DTGVSQNPRHKITKRGQNVTFRCDPISEHNRLYWYRQTLGQGPEFLTYFQNEAQLEKSRLLSDRFSAERPKGSFSTLEIQRTEQGDSAMYLCASSNGDSRWGYEQYFGPGTRLTVT.

The J gene is TRBJ2-5, the V gene TRBV7-8; D is unresolved. The CDR3 is made up of 14 amino acids. Germline V gene data show CDR1 as SGHVS and CDR2 as FQNEAQ. The V end lost 2 bases, the J end lost 5 bases, and 12 bases lay between the germline ends. The CDR3 DNA reads as TGTGCCAGCAGCTTACTATCAGGCCGGGAGACCCAGTACTTC. Its protein is CASSLLSGRETQYF.

This chain uses TRBV18 with TRBJ2-7; possible D gene TRBD1, 5 bases. CDR1 is KGHSH and CDR2 is LQKENI in the germline V gene. The V end lost 3 bases, the J end lost 3 bases, and 9 bases lay between the germline ends. CDR3 size: 13 residues. The CDR3 loop is CASSPQDNYEQYF. The CDR3 DNA follows: TGTGCCAGCTCACCCCAGGACAACTACGAGCAGTACTTC.

This clone was seen only once. The gene calls are TRBV5-1 and TRBJ2-2, with D uncertain. The germline V gene encodes CDR1 SGHRS and CDR2 YFSETQ. Trimming left V 0 bases short and J 0 bases short, with 12 bases between. The CDR3 has 17 amino acids. CDR3 in amino acids: CASSLVFGLANTGELFF. The CDR3 DNA follows: TGCGCCAGCAGCTTGGTATTTGGGCTCGCGAACACCGGGGAGCTGTTTTTT.